The 8 T cell receptor beta chains presented below share a single source sample, sequenced in a study of response to subunit inactivated influenza vaccine. TCRdb used MiXCR to reprocess the RT-PCR reads, holding one entry per CDR3 protein. In the table there are 860,000 or so distinct CDR3 sequences, around 20% of which are singletons. Sequencing was performed on PBMCs from blood, taken about 5 days after vaccination. All receptors come from a man aged 50-59 years who received an inactivated influenza vaccine.

The genes are TRBV4-2 and TRBJ2-7, with 11 bases lining up with TRBD1. With V trimmed by 0 bases and J by 3 bases, 4 bases remained unmatched. Per the germline V gene, CDR1 is LGHNA and CDR2 is YNFKEQ. The CDR3 is made up of 16 amino acids. CDR3: CASSQDIGTGGYEQYF. The CDR3 DNA follows: TGTGCCAGCAGCCAAGATATTGGGACAGGGGGCTACGAGCAGTACTTC.

The chain has TRBV12-3 or TRBV12-4 and TRBJ1-5, with 7 nucleotides matching TRBD1. This CDR3 is 15 amino acids long. V shed 5 bases, J shed 0 bases, and the junction held 4 bases outside the gene matches. For the CDR3, the DNA is TGTGCCAGCAGTATGACAGGGTATAGCAATCAGCCCCAGCATTTT. Amino acid sequence: CASSMTGYSNQPQHF.

This clonotype was observed a few times. The chain uses TRBV11-2 and TRBJ2-1, with 9 bases fitting TRBD1. Trimming removed 5 bases from V and 0 bases from J; junction bases left unmatched: 5. CDR1 and CDR2 from the germline V gene are SGHAT and FQNNGV. CDR3 length: 16 amino acids. This CDR3 reads CASSETTGGSYNEQFF. The CDR3 nucleotides read TGTGCCAGCAGCGAAACGACAGGGGGCTCCTACAATGAGCAGTTCTTC.

As DNA, the CDR3 is TGCAGTGCTACACTAGCGGGAGCCTACGAGCAGTACTTC. It specifies CSATLAGAYEQYF. The J gene is TRBJ2-7, the V gene TRBV20-1; 11 bases fit TRBD2. The CDR3 extends over 13 amino acids. V shed 4 bases and J 2 bases; nucleotides not matched to a gene: 1. The germline V gene encodes CDR1 DFQATT and CDR2 SNEGSKA (reference sequence).

This clonotype has a handful of counts. CDR3 amino acids: CASSLLALSYNEQFF. As DNA, the CDR3 is TGTGCCAGCAGTCTTTTAGCACTCTCCTACAATGAGCAGTTCTTC. This chain links TRBV6-2 or TRBV6-3 with TRBJ2-1, with D hard to call. The CDR3 length is 15 residues. Germline-derived CDR1 and CDR2 are MNHEY and SVGEGT. Trimming removed 5 bases at V and 0 bases at J, with 11 bases between.

The V call is TRBV14, the J call TRBJ2-2; the D call may be TRBD1 or TRBD2 (5 bases each). CDR3 length: 17 residues. Trimming took 4 bases from V and 6 from J, leaving 21 bases between them. Germline V gene lookup returns CDR1 SGHDN and CDR2 FVKESK. CDR3 nucleotides: TGTGCCAGCAGCCTTTTGGCCTCAGGGAGAATGGCCGGGGAGCTGTTTTTT. Protein sequence: CASSLLASGRMAGELFF. The full variable domain, in which reference TRBV14 and TRBJ2-2 provide the parts outside the CDR3, is EAGVTQFPSHSVIEKGQTVTLRCDPISGHDNLYWYRRVMGKEIKFLLHFVKESKQDESGMPNNRFLAERTGGTYSTLKVQPAELEDSGVYFCASSLLASGRMAGELFFGEGSRLTVL.

This clonotype was observed a handful of times. CDR3 loop: CASSPTGSEAFF. CDR3 DNA: TGTGCCAGCAGCCCGACAGGCTCTGAAGCTTTCTTT. This chain joins TRBV7-6 and TRBJ1-1; D is perhaps TRBD1 (6 bases). Per the germline V gene, CDR1 is SGHVS and CDR2 is FNYEAQ. Trimming stripped 5 bases from V and 6 bases from J, with 10 bases between. The CDR3 is made up of 12 amino acids.

This clonotype was detected only a few times. V gene TRBV12-3 or TRBV12-4 combines with J gene TRBJ2-3; 7 bases are a match to TRBD1. The CDR3 is made up of 15 amino acids. V lost 5 bases and J lost 4; bases outside the gene matches: 9. As DNA, the CDR3 is TGTGCCAGCAGTATACAGGGGACATGGCCAGATACGCAGTATTTT. Translation: CASSIQGTWPDTQYF.